In its sample, the clone carrying this T cell receptor (beta chain) was seen once. This record comes from a study of STAT5B mutations in CD4+ large granular lymphocyte leukemia. Germline CDR1 reads MNHEY; CDR2 reads SMNVEV (reference sequence). This CDR3 has 15 residues. With 7 bases removed from V and 0 bases from J, the gap between germline ends came to 13 bases. Measured with immunoSEQ multiplex PCR; TCRdb has only the in-frame clones, and not every one. The table shows several hundred clones, with about two thirds occurring only once. The sequenced sample consisted of PBMCs. The source of this sequence is a woman between 50 and 59 years old with CD4+ T-cell large granular lymphocyte leukemia. J is TRBJ1-3 and V is TRBV27, with D uncertain. In nucleotides, the CDR3 is TGTGCCAGCAAATCACTGACTTACTCTGGAAACACCATATATTTT. This codes for CASKSLTYSGNTIYF.